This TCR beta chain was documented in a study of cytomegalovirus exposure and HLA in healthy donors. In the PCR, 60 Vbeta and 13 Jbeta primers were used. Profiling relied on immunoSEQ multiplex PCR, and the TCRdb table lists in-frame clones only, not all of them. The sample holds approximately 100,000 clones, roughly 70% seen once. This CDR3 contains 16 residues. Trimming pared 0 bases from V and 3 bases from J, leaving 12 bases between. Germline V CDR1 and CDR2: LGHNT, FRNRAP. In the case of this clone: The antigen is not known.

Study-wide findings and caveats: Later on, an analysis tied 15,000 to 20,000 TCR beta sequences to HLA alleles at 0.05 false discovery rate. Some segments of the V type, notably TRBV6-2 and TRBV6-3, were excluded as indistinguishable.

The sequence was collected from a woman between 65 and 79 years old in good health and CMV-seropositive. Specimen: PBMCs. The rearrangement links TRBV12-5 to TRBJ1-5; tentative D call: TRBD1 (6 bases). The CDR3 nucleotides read TGTGCTAGTGGTTTGGTACTACAGGGTCCCAATCAGCCCCAGCATTTT. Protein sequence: CASGLVLQGPNQPQHF. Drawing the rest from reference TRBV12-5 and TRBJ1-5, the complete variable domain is DARVTQTPRHKVTEMGQEVTMRCQPILGHNTVFWYRQTMMQGLELLAYFRNRAPLDDSGMPKDRFSAEMPDATLATLKIQPSEPRDSAVYFCASGLVLQGPNQPQHFGDGTRLSIL.